These T cell receptor beta chains were read from a single sample in a study of blood T cell repertoires in COVID-19. Clones were read by immunoSEQ multiplex PCR, and TCRdb kept only the in-frame ones, dropping some. The table has roughly 250,000 clones, 88% seen once. Specimen: PBMCs or T cells enriched from blood (not recorded which). These receptors came from a woman aged 40 to 50 with acute COVID-19. Each CDR3 is given with its conserved first and last residue. D genes are given only for firm matches. A row's size may be missing; if present it is once, few, many or a size class.

D	size	V	J	DNA	CDR3
-	few	TRBV7-9	TRBJ2-2	TGTGCCAGCAGCTTTTTTGAGACTCCGAACACCGGGGAGCTGTTTTTT	CASSFFETPNTGELFF
-	-	TRBV28	TRBJ1-4	TGTGCCAGCAGCCAACAAAATGAAAAACTGTTTTTT	CASSQQNEKLFF
-	-	TRBV7-9	TRBJ2-5	TGTGCCAGCAGTCAGAGGCTAGTAGTCGAGACCCAGTACTTC	CASSQRLVVETQYF
TRBD2	-	TRBV10-3	TRBJ2-5	TGTGCCATCAGTGAGCTAGCGGGATCCCGGACCCAGTACTTC	CAISELAGSRTQYF
TRBD1	-	TRBV28	TRBJ1-1	TGTGCCAGCAGTTTCGGGGGAACAGGGGACACTGAAGCTTTCTTT	CASSFGGTGDTEAFF
TRBD2	-	TRBV7-6	TRBJ2-1	TGTGCCAGCAGCTCCCGACTAGCGGGAGGGACCTACAATGAGCAGTTCTTC	CASSSRLAGGTYNEQFF
TRBD2	-	TRBV11-3	TRBJ2-1	TGTGCCAGCAGCTTAGGAGGGACTAGCGGGGGTTCCTACAATGAGCAGTTCTTC	CASSLGGTSGGSYNEQFF
-	-	TRBV5-4	TRBJ2-1	TGTGCCAGCAGCACCGACGCGACCCGGGGGAGCTCCTACAATGAGCAGTTCTTC	CASSTDATRGSSYNEQFF
-	-	TRBV7-8	TRBJ2-5	TGTGCCAGCAGCTTCGACTATCAAGAGACCCAGTACTTC	CASSFDYQETQYF
TRBD2	-	TRBV10-1	TRBJ2-7	TGCGCCAGCAGTTCTGGAAGACAGCGGGAGGCCTACGAGCAGTACTTC	CASSSGRQREAYEQYF
-	-	TRBV27	TRBJ2-1	TGTGCCAGCAGTTTTCGAATACAGGGAAACTCCTACAATGAGCAGTTCTTC	CASSFRIQGNSYNEQFF
-	many	TRBV7-9	TRBJ1-4	TGTGCCAGCAGTAACTGGAGAAATGAAAAACTGTTTTTT	CASSNWRNEKLFF
TRBD1	-	TRBV2	TRBJ1-3	TGTGCCACCTCGGACAGGGGTGGTGGAAACACCATATATTTT	CATSDRGGGNTIYF
-	-	TRBV29-1	TRBJ2-3	TGCAGCGCCCACCACCGGGATACGCAGTATTTT	CSAHHRDTQYF
TRBD1	-	TRBV2	TRBJ2-7	TGTGCCAGCAGAAAAGGGACAGGATCCTACGAGCAGTACTTC	CASRKGTGSYEQYF
TRBD1	-	TRBV19	TRBJ1-2	TGTGCCAGTAGTAGCCAGACAGGGAACTATGGCTACACCTTC	CASSSQTGNYGYTF
-	once	TRBV5-1	TRBJ1-1	TGCGCCAGCAGGATTCAGGGGTCCACTGAAGCTTTCTTT	CASRIQGSTEAFF
TRBD2	-	TRBV19	TRBJ2-4	TGTGCCAGTATGGGACTAGCGGAAGCCAAAAACATTCAGTACTTC	CASMGLAEAKNIQYF
-	-	TRBV28	TRBJ1-1	TGTGCCAGCTCGCTGGGGAGGAACACTGAAGCTTTCTTT	CASSLGRNTEAFF
-	-	TRBV2	TRBJ1-5	TGTGCCAGCAGTTCCGGACAGTTCAATCAGCCCCAGCATTTT	CASSSGQFNQPQHF
TRBD2	-	TRBV27	TRBJ2-5	TGTGCCAGCAGTCCCCTGGTGGTAGCGGGAGGGATCGAAACCGGGACCCAGTACTTC	CASSPLVVAGGIETGTQYF
TRBD1	-	TRBV18	TRBJ1-3	TGTGCCAGCTCACCTTTAACAGGGGCCGGAAACACCATATATTTT	CASSPLTGAGNTIYF
-	-	TRBV30	TRBJ1-5	TGTGCCTGGAGGGCAGGGGCGCAGGGCAATCAGCCCCAGCATTTT	CAWRAGAQGNQPQHF
-	-	TRBV27	TRBJ2-1	TGTGCCAGCAGTGACTCGAGCTCCTACAATGAGCAGTTCTTC	CASSDSSSYNEQFF
-	-	TRBV19	TRBJ1-6	TGTGCCAGTACCCGGGACTATAATTCACCCCTCCACTTT	CASTRDYNSPLHF
-	-	TRBV19	TRBJ2-5	TGTGCCAGTACCGACAGATCCTCCACGCGGATACAAGAGACCCAGTACTTC	CASTDRSSTRIQETQYF